This T cell receptor (beta chain) came from a study of read filtering for tumor transcriptome and immune sequencing. Study details: IR-seq gave about 3.5 to 10.27 million TCR reads per sample; RNA-seq gave roughly 75 to 1,400.

Germline loops: CDR1 SQVTM, CDR2 ANQGSEA. The CDR3 contains 11 residues. The V and J ends lost 8 bases and 2 bases respectively, with 9 bases between them. From about 400 ng of RNA, a library with molecular barcoded alpha/delta and beta/gamma adaptors was made. TCRdb itself ran the reads through MiXCR, one entry per CDR3 protein. The sample records 30,000 to 50,000 distinct CDR3 sequences, about 12% being singletons. This clonotype was seen repeatedly, ten times or more. As yet, its antigen is unknown. Whole-study findings and limits: In IR-seq, single-read clonotypes were 75% to 90% of clonotypes but around 4% of reads. Compared with RNA-seq, IR-seq gave much higher clonotype depth and reliability.

This sequence joins TRBV29-1 and TRBJ1-2, with D uncertain. This receptor was obtained from a donor aged 40 or older with multiple myeloma. The sequenced sample was a population of CD138-negative cells sorted from bone marrow. The CDR3, as DNA: TGCAGCACCAGTGTAAACTATGGCTACACCTTC. Translating gives CSTSVNYGYTF. The full variable domain, in which reference TRBV29-1 and TRBJ1-2 provide the parts outside the CDR3, is SAVISQKPSRDICQRGTSLTIQCQVDSQVTMMFWYRQQPGQSLTLIATANQGSEATYESGFVIDKFPISRPNLTFSTLTVSNMSPEDSSIYLCSTSVNYGYTFGSGTRLTVV.